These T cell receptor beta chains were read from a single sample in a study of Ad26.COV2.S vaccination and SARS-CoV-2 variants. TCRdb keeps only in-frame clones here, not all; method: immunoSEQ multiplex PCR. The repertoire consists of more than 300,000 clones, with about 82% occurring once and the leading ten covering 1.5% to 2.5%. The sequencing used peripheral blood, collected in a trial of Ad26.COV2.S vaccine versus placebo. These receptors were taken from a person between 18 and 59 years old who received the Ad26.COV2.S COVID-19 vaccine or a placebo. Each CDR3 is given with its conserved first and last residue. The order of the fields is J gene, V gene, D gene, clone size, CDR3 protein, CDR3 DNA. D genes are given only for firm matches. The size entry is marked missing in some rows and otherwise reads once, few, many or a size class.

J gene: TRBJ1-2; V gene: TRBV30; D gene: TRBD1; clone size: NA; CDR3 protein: CAWGQALDQGYTF; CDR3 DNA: TGTGCCTGGGGACAGGCCCTCGATCAGGGCTACACCTTC
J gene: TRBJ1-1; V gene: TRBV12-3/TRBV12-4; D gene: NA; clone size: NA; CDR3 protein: CASSLYRGTEAFF; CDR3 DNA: TGTGCCAGCAGTTTATATCGGGGGACTGAAGCTTTCTTT
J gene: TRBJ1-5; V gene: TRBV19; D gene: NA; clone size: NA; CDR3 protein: CASSLLGARGSNQPQHF; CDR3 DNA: TGTGCCAGTAGTCTCTTGGGAGCCCGTGGGAGCAATCAGCCCCAGCATTTT
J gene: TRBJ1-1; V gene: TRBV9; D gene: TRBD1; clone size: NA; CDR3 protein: CASSVTGGRTEAFF; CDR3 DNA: TGTGCCAGCAGCGTGACAGGGGGGAGAACTGAAGCTTTCTTT
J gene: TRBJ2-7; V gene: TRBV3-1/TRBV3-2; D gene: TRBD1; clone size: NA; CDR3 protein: CASSQGAGGNYEQYF; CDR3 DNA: TGTGCCAGCAGCCAAGGGGCAGGGGGCAACTACGAGCAGTACTTC
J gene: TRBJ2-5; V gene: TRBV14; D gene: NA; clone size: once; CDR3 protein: CASSQENQETQYF; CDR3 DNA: TGTGCCAGCAGCCAAGAGAACCAAGAGACCCAGTACTTC
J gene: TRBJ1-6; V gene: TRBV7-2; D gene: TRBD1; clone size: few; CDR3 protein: CASSWTTGGGSPLHF; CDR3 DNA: TGTGCCAGCAGCTGGACTACAGGGGGCGGTTCACCCCTCCACTTT
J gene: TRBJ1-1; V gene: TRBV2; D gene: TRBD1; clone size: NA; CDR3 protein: CASSDRTGRGNTEAFF; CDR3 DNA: TGTGCCAGCAGTGACCGGACAGGGCGGGGGAACACTGAAGCTTTCTTT
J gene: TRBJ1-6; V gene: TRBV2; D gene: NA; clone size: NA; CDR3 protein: CASNEGQLGNSPLHF; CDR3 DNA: TGTGCCAGCAACGAGGGCCAACTGGGAAATTCACCCCTCCACTTT
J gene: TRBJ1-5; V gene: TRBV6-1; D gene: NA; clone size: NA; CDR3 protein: CASSEQGNQPQHF; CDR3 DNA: TGTGCCAGCAGTGAACAGGGCAATCAGCCCCAGCATTTT
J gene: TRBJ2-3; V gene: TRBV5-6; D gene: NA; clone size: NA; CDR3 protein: CASSLRVRVSDTQYF; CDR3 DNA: TGTGCCAGCAGCTTGAGGGTCAGGGTCAGTGATACGCAGTATTTT
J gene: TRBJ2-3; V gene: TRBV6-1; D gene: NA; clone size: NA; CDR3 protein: CASSDRLSTDTQYF; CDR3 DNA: TGTGCCAGCAGTGACCGCTTAAGCACAGATACGCAGTATTTT
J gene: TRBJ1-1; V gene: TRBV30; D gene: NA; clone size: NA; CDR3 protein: CAWSARTPKRNTEAFF; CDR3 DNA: TGTGCCTGGAGTGCCCGGACACCCAAGAGGAACACTGAAGCTTTCTTT
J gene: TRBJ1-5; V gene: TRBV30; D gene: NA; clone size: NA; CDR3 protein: CAWSVGSLNQPQHF; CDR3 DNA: TGTGCCTGGAGTGTGGGCAGTCTTAATCAGCCCCAGCATTTT
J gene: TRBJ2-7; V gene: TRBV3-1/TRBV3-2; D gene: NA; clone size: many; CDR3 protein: CASSQDRQGPYHEQYF; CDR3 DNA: TGTGCCAGCAGCCAAGATCGGCAGGGGCCATATCACGAGCAGTACTTC
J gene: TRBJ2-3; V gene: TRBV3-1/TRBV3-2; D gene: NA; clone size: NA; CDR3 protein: CASSQDPSPVYTDTQYF; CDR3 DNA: TGTGCCAGCAGCCAAGATCCCAGCCCAGTTTACACAGATACGCAGTATTTT
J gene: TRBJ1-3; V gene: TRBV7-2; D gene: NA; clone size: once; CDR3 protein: CASSSQGVPSGNTIYF; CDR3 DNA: TGTGCCAGCAGCTCACAGGGAGTTCCCTCTGGAAACACCATATATTTT
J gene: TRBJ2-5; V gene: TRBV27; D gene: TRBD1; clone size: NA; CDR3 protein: CASSGTGVGETQYF; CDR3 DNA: TGTGCCAGCAGCGGGACAGGGGTAGGGGAGACCCAGTACTTC
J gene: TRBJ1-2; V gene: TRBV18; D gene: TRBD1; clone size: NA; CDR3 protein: CASSPPGTGVEYTF; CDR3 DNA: TGTGCCAGCTCACCACCCGGGACAGGGGTGGAATACACCTTC
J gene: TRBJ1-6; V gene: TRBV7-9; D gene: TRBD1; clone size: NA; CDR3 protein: CASSFKRGQGNSPLHF; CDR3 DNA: TGTGCCAGCAGCTTTAAACGGGGACAGGGAAATTCACCCCTCCACTTT
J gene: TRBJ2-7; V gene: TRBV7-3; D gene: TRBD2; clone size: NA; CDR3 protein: CASSLRLAGAHEQYF; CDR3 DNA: TGTGCCAGCAGCTTAAGACTAGCGGGGGCCCACGAGCAGTACTTC
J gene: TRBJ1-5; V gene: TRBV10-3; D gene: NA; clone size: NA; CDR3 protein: CAISEGYSNQPQHF; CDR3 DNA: TGTGCCATCAGTGAGGGGTATAGCAATCAGCCCCAGCATTTT
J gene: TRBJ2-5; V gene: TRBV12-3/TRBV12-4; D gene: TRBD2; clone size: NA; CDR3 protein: CASRPTSGGAQYF; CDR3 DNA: TGTGCCAGCAGGCCGACTAGCGGGGGAGCCCAGTACTTC
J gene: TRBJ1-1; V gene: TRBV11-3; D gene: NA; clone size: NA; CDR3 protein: CASSFGGNTEAFF; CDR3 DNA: TGTGCCAGCAGCTTCGGGGGGAACACTGAAGCTTTCTTT
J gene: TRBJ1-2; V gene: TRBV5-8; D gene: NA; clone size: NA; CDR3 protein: CASSLASGHYGYTF; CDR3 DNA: TGTGCCAGCAGCTTGGCATCAGGTCACTATGGCTACACCTTC
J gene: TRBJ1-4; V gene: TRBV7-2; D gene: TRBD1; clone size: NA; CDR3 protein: CASSSKGTGLPFSGKLFF; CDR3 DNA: TGTGCCAGCAGCTCCAAGGGGACAGGCCTTCCATTTTCAGGAAAACTGTTTTTT
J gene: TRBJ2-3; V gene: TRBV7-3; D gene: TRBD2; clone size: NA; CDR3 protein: CASSSIAGGITDTQYF; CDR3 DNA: TGTGCCAGCAGCTCTATAGCGGGGGGAATAACAGATACGCAGTATTTT
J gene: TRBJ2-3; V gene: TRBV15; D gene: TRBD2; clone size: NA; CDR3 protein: CATSSPWGASGVDTQYF; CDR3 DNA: TGTGCCACCAGCAGTCCCTGGGGGGCTAGCGGGGTCGATACGCAGTATTTT
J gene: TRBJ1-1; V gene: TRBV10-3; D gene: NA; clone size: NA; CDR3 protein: CAARQDLNTEAFF; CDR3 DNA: TGTGCCGCCAGACAGGACTTAAACACTGAAGCTTTCTTT
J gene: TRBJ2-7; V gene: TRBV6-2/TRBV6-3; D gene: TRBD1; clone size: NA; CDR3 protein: CASSFTLSGTGSRF; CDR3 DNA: TGTGCCAGCAGTTTTACTTTGTCCGGGACAGGGTCCCGCTTC
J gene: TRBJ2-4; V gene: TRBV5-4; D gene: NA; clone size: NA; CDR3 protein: CASSLGGAKNIQYF; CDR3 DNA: TGTGCCAGCAGCTTGGGAGGGGCCAAAAACATTCAGTACTTC
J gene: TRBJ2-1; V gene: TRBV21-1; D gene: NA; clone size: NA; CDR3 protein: CASSKAGGTFGLVNEQFF; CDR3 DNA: TGTGCCAGCAGCAAGGCGGGCGGGACGTTTGGGCTCGTTAATGAGCAGTTCTTC
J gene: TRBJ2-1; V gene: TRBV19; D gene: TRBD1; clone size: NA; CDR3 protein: CASSTPKTTATRDRDFYNEQFF; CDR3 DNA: TGTGCCAGTAGTACCCCCAAAACGACCGCGACAAGGGACAGGGATTTCTACAATGAGCAGTTCTTC
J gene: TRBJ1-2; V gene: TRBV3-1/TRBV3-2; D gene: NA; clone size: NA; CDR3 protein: CASSQPTASGYTF; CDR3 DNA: TGTGCCAGCAGCCAACCGACGGCCTCGGGCTACACCTTC
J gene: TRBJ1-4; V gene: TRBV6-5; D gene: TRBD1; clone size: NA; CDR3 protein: CASSLGQSTNEKLFF; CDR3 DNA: TGTGCCAGCAGTCTGGGACAGTCAACTAATGAAAAACTGTTTTTT
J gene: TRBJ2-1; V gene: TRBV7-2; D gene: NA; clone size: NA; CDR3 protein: CASSLQSTGEQFF; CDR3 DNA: TGTGCCAGCAGCCTCCAAAGTACGGGAGAGCAGTTCTTC
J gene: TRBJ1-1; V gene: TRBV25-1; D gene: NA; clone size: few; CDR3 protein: CASSEYPGTAFF; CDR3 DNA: TGTGCCAGCAGTGAATACCCTGGAACGGCTTTCTTT
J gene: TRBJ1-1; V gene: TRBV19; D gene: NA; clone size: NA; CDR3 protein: CASSFRDTPNTEAFF; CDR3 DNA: TGTGCCAGTAGTTTCCGGGACACTCCGAACACTGAAGCTTTCTTT
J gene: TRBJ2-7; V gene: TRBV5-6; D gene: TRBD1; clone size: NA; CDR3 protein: CASSLGQGGKQYF; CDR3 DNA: TGTGCCAGCAGCTTGGGACAGGGTGGGAAGCAGTACTTC
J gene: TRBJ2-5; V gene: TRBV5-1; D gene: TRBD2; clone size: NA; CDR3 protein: CASGVGSGGAGETQYF; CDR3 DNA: TGCGCCAGCGGAGTCGGTAGCGGGGGGGCCGGAGAGACCCAGTACTTC
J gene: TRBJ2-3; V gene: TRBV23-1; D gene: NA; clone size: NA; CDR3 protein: CASIWCGQHTDTQYF; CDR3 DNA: TGCGCCAGCATTTGGTGTGGGCAGCACACAGATACGCAGTATTTT
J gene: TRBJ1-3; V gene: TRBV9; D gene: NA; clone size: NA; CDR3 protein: CASSVDGGPGARNTIYF; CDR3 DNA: TGTGCCAGCAGCGTAGATGGGGGACCAGGGGCGAGAAACACCATATATTTT
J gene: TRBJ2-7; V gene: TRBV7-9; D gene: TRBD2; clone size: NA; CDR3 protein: CASSLASGGPYEQYF; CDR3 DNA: TGTGCCAGCAGCTTAGCGTCGGGGGGGCCGTACGAGCAGTACTTC
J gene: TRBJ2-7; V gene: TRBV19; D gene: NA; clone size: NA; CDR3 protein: CASSIGVGRGSGEQYF; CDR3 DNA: TGTGCCAGTAGTATAGGAGTGGGCAGGGGATCAGGAGAGCAGTACTTC
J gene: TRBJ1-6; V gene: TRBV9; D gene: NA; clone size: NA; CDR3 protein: CASSTGTFSGNSPLHF; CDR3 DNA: TGTGCCAGCAGCACCGGGACCTTCAGCGGTAATTCACCCCTCCACTTT
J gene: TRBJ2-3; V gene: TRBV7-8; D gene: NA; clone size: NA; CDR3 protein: CASSLGWGSNTDTQYF; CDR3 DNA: TGTGCCAGCAGCTTAGGATGGGGGTCTAACACAGATACGCAGTATTTT
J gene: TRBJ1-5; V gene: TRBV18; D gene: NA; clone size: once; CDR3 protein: CASSPAGVDQPQHF; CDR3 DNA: TGTGCCAGCTCACCTGCAGGGGTCGATCAGCCCCAGCATTTT
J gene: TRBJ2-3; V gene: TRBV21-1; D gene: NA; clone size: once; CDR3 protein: CASSSRTTWPQYF; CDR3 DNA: TGTGCCAGCAGCTCTCGGACGACCTGGCCGCAGTATTTT
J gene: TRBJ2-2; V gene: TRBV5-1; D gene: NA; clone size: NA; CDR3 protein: CASSSDPSTGELFF; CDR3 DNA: TGCGCCAGCAGCTCTGACCCGAGCACCGGGGAGCTGTTTTTT
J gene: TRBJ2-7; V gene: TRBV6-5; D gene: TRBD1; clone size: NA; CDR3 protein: CASSYPGQASYEQYF; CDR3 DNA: TGTGCCAGCAGTTACCCGGGACAGGCGAGCTACGAGCAGTACTTC
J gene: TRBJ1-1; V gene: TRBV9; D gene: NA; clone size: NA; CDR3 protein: CASSEDDTEAFF; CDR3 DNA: TGTGCCAGCAGCGAGGACGACACTGAAGCTTTCTTT
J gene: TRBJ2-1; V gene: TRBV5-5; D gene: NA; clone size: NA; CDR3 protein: CASSLNNEQFF; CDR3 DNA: TGTGCCAGCAGCTTGAACAATGAGCAGTTCTTC
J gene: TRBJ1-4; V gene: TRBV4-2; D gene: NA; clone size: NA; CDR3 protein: CASSQPREGDEKLFF; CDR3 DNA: TGTGCCAGCAGCCAACCCAGGGAGGGTGATGAAAAACTGTTTTTT
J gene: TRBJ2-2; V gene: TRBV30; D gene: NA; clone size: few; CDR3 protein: CACPMTGPAGELFF; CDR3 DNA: TGTGCCTGCCCGATGACAGGTCCCGCCGGGGAGCTGTTTTTT
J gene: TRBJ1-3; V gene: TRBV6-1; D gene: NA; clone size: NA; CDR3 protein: CASSEERVLSGNTIYF; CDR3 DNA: TGTGCCAGCAGTGAAGAGAGGGTCCTCTCTGGAAACACCATATATTTT
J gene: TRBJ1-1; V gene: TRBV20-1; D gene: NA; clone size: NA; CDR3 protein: CSARGDTEAFF; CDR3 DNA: TGCAGTGCTAGGGGGGACACTGAAGCTTTCTTT
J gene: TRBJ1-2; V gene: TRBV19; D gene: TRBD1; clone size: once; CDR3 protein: CASSKNRDRSDGYTF; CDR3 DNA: TGTGCCAGTAGTAAAAACCGGGACAGGTCAGATGGCTACACCTTC
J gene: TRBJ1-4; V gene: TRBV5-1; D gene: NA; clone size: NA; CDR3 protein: CASREGLGPATNEKLFF; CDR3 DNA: TGCGCCAGCAGGGAAGGGTTGGGACCCGCAACTAATGAAAAACTGTTTTTT